The rows below give T cell receptor beta chains drawn from one sample of a study of Ad26.COV2.S vaccination and SARS-CoV-2 variants. Sequencing used immunoSEQ multiplex PCR; TCRdb keeps in-frame clones, though not all of them. The table lists 410,000 or so clones, roughly 90% of them singletons, with 9% to 15% in the top ten. Material: peripheral blood, obtained in a trial of Ad26.COV2.S vaccine versus placebo. Receptors originate from a person aged 18-65 years who received the Ad26.COV2.S COVID-19 vaccine or a placebo. The CDR3 runs from the conserved cysteine through the conserved F or W. A D gene is named only where the DNA matches it firmly. A clone size is listed for some rows: how often the clone was seen (once, few, many), or a class if it is expanded.

>TRBD1|TRBJ2-1|TRBV6-2/TRBV6-3|NA
CASSSLQGQPTLNEQFF
TGTGCCAGCAGCTCACTCCAGGGACAGCCCACCCTGAATGAGCAGTTCTTC
>TRBD2|TRBJ2-3|TRBV5-1|once
CASSWAPSGRRADTQYF
TGCGCCAGCAGTTGGGCCCCTAGCGGGAGGAGGGCAGATACGCAGTATTTT
>NA|TRBJ2-3|TRBV21-1|NA
CASSIGSGSDDTQYF
TGTGCCAGCAGCATAGGTAGCGGGAGCGATGATACGCAGTATTTT
>TRBD1|TRBJ2-7|TRBV7-8|NA
CASSLGQGRGWEQYF
TGTGCCAGCAGCTTAGGACAGGGCAGGGGGTGGGAGCAGTACTTC
>TRBD1|TRBJ2-7|TRBV7-9|NA
CASSSLGRTGVSYEQYF
TGTGCCAGCAGCTCACTTGGGAGGACAGGGGTCTCCTACGAGCAGTACTTC
>TRBD2|TRBJ2-2|TRBV24-1|NA
CATSDSGLAGLSAGELFF
TGTGCCACCAGTGATTCCGGACTAGCGGGGCTTTCGGCCGGGGAGCTGTTTTTT
>TRBD1|TRBJ1-3|TRBV10-3|NA
CAIRPGQSSGNTIYF
TGTGCCATCAGACCGGGACAGTCCTCTGGAAACACCATATATTTT
>TRBD1|TRBJ1-1|TRBV11-2|NA
CASSRTGTEAFF
TGTGCCAGCAGCAGGACAGGGACTGAAGCTTTCTTT
>NA|TRBJ1-2|TRBV7-9|NA
CASSLRASNYGYTF
TGTGCCAGCAGCTTACGGGCATCTAACTATGGCTACACCTTC
>NA|TRBJ1-4|TRBV7-2|once
CASSFGQREKLFF
TGTGCCAGCAGCTTTGGGCAGCGGGAAAAACTGTTTTTT
>NA|TRBJ2-7|TRBV6-1|NA
CASSEDLMYEQYF
TGTGCCAGCAGTGAAGACCTGATGTACGAGCAGTACTTC
>TRBD2|TRBJ2-7|TRBV27|NA
CASSLLGLTADEQYF
TGTGCCAGCAGTTTATTGGGACTAACTGCCGACGAGCAGTACTTC
>TRBD1|TRBJ2-1|TRBV18|NA
CASSPSLGSGTGNEQFF
TGTGCCAGCTCACCAAGTCTTGGTTCAGGGACAGGCAATGAGCAGTTCTTC